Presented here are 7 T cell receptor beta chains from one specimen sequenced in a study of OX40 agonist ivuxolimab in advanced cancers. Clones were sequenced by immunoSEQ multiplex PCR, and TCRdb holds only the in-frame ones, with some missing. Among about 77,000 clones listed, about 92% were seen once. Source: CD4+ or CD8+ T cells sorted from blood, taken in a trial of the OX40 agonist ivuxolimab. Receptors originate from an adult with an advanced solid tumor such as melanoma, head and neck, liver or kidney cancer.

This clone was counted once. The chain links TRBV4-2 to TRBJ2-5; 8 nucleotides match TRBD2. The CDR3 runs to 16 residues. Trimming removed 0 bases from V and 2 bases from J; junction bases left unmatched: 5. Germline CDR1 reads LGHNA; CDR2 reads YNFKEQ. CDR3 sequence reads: CASSQEPSGGQETQYF. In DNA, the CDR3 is TGTGCCAGCAGCCAAGAGCCCAGCGGGGGACAAGAGACCCAGTACTTC.

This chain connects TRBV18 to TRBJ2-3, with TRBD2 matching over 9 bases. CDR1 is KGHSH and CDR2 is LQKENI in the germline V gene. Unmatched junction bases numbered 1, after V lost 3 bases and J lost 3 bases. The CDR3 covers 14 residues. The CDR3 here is CASSPLAGTDTQYF. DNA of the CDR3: TGTGCCAGCTCACCCCTAGCGGGAACAGATACGCAGTATTTT.

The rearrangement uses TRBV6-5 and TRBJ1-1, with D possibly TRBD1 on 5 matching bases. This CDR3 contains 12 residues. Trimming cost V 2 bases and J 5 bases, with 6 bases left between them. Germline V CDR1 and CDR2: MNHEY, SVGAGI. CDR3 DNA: TGTGCCAGCAGTTACGGGACGACTGAAGCTTTCTTT. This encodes CASSYGTTEAFF.

As DNA, the CDR3 is TGTGCCAGTAGTAGAGGGACAGGGGACTACGAGCAGTACTTC. Translated, it gives CASSRGTGDYEQYF. The gene calls are TRBV19 and TRBJ2-7, with 10 bases fitting TRBD1. Germline V lookup: CDR1 LNHDA, CDR2 SQIVND (reference sequence). Losses at the gene ends were 4 bases for V and 3 bases for J; bases not matched to a gene: 3. The CDR3 spans 14 residues. The whole variable domain, filled in from reference TRBV19 and TRBJ2-7, reads DGGITQSPKYLFRKEGQNVTLSCEQNLNHDAMYWYRQDPGQGLRLIYYSQIVNDFQKGDIAEGYSVSREKKESFPLTVTSAQKNPTAFYLCASSRGTGDYEQYFGPGTRLTVT.

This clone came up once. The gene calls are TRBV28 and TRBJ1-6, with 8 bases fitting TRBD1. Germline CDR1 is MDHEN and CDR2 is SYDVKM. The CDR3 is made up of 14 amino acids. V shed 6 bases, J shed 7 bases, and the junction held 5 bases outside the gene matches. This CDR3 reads CASRWTGYNSPLHF. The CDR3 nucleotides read TGTGCCAGCAGGTGGACAGGGTACAATTCACCCCTCCACTTT.

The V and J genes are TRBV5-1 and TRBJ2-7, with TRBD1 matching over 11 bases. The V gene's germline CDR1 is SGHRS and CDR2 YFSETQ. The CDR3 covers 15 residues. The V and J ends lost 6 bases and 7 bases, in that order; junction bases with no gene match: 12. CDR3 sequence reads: CASKTPGQGAREQYF. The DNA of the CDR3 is TGCGCCAGCAAGACCCCCGGACAGGGGGCGCGGGAGCAGTACTTC.

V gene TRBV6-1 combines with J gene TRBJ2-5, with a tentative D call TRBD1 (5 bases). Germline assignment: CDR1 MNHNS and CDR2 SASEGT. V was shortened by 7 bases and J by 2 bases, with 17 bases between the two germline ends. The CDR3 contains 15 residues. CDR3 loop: CASTHGQGPQETQYF. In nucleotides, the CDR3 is TGTGCCAGCACCCACGGGCAGGGTCCACAAGAGACCCAGTACTTC.